The 31 T cell receptor beta chains reported below all come from one sample, sequenced in a study of post-analysis software for immune sequencing data. Regarding the study as a whole: TRBV segments more frequent in patients than in controls numbered five and included TRBV5-6, TRBV5-1 and TRBV20-1.

No antigen has been assigned to these receptors. Each TCR beta cDNA library carried unique molecular identifiers. A single record per CDR3 protein comes from TCRdb applying MiXCR to the PCR reads. The sample contains approximately 770,000 distinct CDR3 sequences, about half of which appear only once. Input material: blood. These TCRs come from a girl between 5 and 17 years old with multiple sclerosis.

The chain links TRBV4-1 to TRBJ2-7; D perhaps matches TRBD2 (5 bases). CDR1 is MGHRA and CDR2 is YSYEKL in the germline V gene. There are 12 residues in the CDR3. V lost 5 bases and J 4 bases, leaving 9 bases between the germline ends. CDR3 sequence (DNA): TGCGCCAGCAGCGGGGAGCAGTACGAGCAGTACTTC. Translation gives CASSGEQYEQYF.

The chain joins TRBV12-3 or TRBV12-4 to TRBJ2-7, with 8 bases lining up with TRBD2. V shed 6 bases, J shed 0 bases, and the junction held 22 bases outside the gene matches. The CDR3 loop spans 20 amino acids. The CDR3 nucleotides read TGTGCCAGCAGCCTAACCCGGGGGGGGAGGGCCGATTTCAGCTCCTACGAGCAGTACTTC. Translated: CASSLTRGGRADFSSYEQYF.

The J gene is TRBJ2-7, the V gene TRBV7-2; 9 bases fit TRBD2. With 1 base clipped from V and 2 bases from J, the junction kept 6 bases outside the gene matches. Looked up from germline, CDR1 is SGHTA and CDR2 is FQGNSA. CDR3 size: 16 residues. The CDR3 nucleotides are TGTGCCAGCAGCTTAGTGGCTAGCGGGGAGCCCTACGAGCAGTACTTC. Translating gives CASSLVASGEPYEQYF.

This clonotype has a handful of counts. The gene calls are TRBV20-1 and TRBJ2-4; TRBD1 is a possible D gene (6 bases). The J call is uncertain, as TRBJ2-7 better fits the DNA end. This CDR3 comprises 13 residues. CDR1 and CDR2 (germline): DFQATT, SNEGSKA (reference sequence). CDR3 in amino acids: CSARDRTDYEQYF. The CDR3 coding sequence is TGCAGTGCTAGAGATCGGACAGACTACGAGCAGTACTTC.

The chain links TRBV24-1 to TRBJ2-1; 10 positions match TRBD1. The CDR3 loop spans 15 amino acids. J gave up 8 bases and V 5 bases, and 8 bases lay outside the gene matches. Looked up from germline, CDR1 is KGHDR and CDR2 is SFDVKD. The CDR3 DNA reads TGTGCCACCAGTGGGGGACAGGGGCTTTTCGATGAGCAGTTCTTC. Amino acids: CATSGGQGLFDEQFF.

The CDR3 loop is CATSVVTSGSFETQYF. In nucleotides, the CDR3 is TGTGCCACCAGTGTCGTCACTAGCGGGAGCTTTGAGACCCAGTACTTC. The chain carries TRBV24-1 and TRBJ2-5; 11 bases align to TRBD2. CDR1 is KGHDR and CDR2 is SFDVKD in the germline V gene. Trimming at V came to 5 bases and at J to 5 bases, leaving 9 bases not matched to a gene. The CDR3 extends over 16 amino acids.

CDR3 bases: TGTGCCATCAGTGATATACAACTTGGGGGCTACACCTTC. Translation gives CAISDIQLGGYTF. The chain carries TRBV10-3 and TRBJ1-2; D gene unclear. V shed 3 bases and J shed 8 bases, with 13 bases lying between them. Germline V gene lookup returns CDR1 ENHRY and CDR2 SYGVKD. The CDR3 runs to 13 residues.

This clonotype was observed a few times. The CDR3 DNA follows: TGCAGTGCTAGAGGGCAAAGGAATGAGCAGTTCTTC. It codes for CSARGQRNEQFF. The V gene is TRBV20-1, the J gene TRBJ2-1; D unresolved. The CDR3 runs 12 residues. V was shortened by 1 base and J by 7 bases, with 8 bases between the two germline ends. Germline values: CDR1 DFQATT, CDR2 SNEGSKA (reference sequence).

CDR3 coding DNA: TGTGCCAGCAGTTACGCCGGGACAGTAGCGGGGAACACTGAAGCTTTCTTT. Protein sequence: CASSYAGTVAGNTEAFF. The V call is TRBV6-5, the J call TRBJ1-1; 7 nucleotides match TRBD1. Trimming cost V 2 bases and J 1 base; bases outside gene matches: 10. This CDR3 region has 17 residues. CDR1 and CDR2 from the germline V gene are MNHEY and SVGAGI.

V is TRBV6-6 and J is TRBJ1-5; 8 nucleotides match TRBD1. This CDR3 has 15 residues. Germline V gene sequence: CDR1 MNHNY, CDR2 SVGAGI (reference sequence). Trimming took 2 bases from V and 6 from J; bases not matched to a gene: 6. The CDR3 bases are TGTGCCAGCAGTTACGACACAGGGGGTCTTCAGCCCCAGCATTTT. Encoded protein: CASSYDTGGLQPQHF.

The chain recombines TRBV6-2 or TRBV6-3 with TRBJ1-5; unclear D gene. This CDR3 spans 14 amino acids. The V gene's germline CDR1 is MNHEY and CDR2 SVGEGT. Trimming left V 3 bases short and J 11 bases short, with 17 bases between. This CDR3 is CASSYLDTRATQHF. The CDR3 coding sequence is TGTGCCAGCAGTTATCTCGACACGAGGGCCACCCAGCATTTT.

The chain joins TRBV7-9 to TRBJ1-2, with 7 bases lining up with TRBD1. This CDR3 has 16 amino acids. The germline V gene encodes CDR1 SEHNR and CDR2 FQNEAQ (reference sequence). With 5 bases clipped from V and 8 bases from J, the junction kept 17 bases outside the gene matches. The DNA for the CDR3 is TGTGCCAGCAGCCATCTCCGAAGACAGGGAACACGCGGCTACACCTTC. As protein: CASSHLRRQGTRGYTF.

The chain links TRBV4-3 to TRBJ2-1; 10 bases agree with TRBD2. CDR1 LGHNA and CDR2 YSLEER come from the germline V gene. The CDR3 has 16 residues. V shed 4 bases, J shed 4 bases, and the junction held 7 bases outside the gene matches. The CDR3 loop reads CASSPNGLAVYNEQFF. CDR3 in DNA: TGCGCCAGCAGCCCAAACGGACTAGCGGTTTACAATGAGCAGTTCTTC.

This clonotype was detected a few times. The CDR3 here is CASSLWAGQQETQYF. For the CDR3, the DNA is TGTGCCAGCAGCTTATGGGCGGGACAACAAGAGACCCAGTACTTC. The V and J genes are TRBV7-2 and TRBJ2-5, with D perhaps TRBD1 or TRBD2 (6 bases each). Trimming stripped 2 bases from V and 2 bases from J, with 12 bases between. The CDR3 loop spans 15 amino acids. From germline, CDR1 is SGHTA and CDR2 FQGNSA.

The sample holds one count of this clonotype. The junction does not match germline at one end; this may be a read error. This rearrangement joins TRBV7-9 to TRBJ1-1; TRBD1 aligns across 7 bases. Germline lookup yields CDR1 SEHNR and CDR2 FQNEAQ (reference sequence). This CDR3 contains 15 residues. The CDR3 here is CASSPLRGQDTEALF. DNA of the CDR3: TGTGCCAGCAGCCCCTTAAGGGGGCAGGACACTGAAGCTTTATTT.

About this clonotype itself: No DNA is shown, since the ends of the CDR3 on it are uncertain; the CDR3 is the one TCRdb lists. This chain's CDR3 is CASTSGQGAAYEQYF. V gene TRBV19 combines with J gene TRBJ2-7; the table's D call TRBD1 went unverified against the DNA. Germline loops: CDR1 LNHDA, CDR2 SQIVND (reference sequence). The CDR3 length is 15 residues, termini included.

The chain has TRBV29-1 and TRBJ2-3, with 9 nucleotides matching TRBD2. V lost 4 bases to trimming and J lost 4 bases; unmatched junction nucleotides: 3. From germline, CDR1 is SQVTM and CDR2 ANQGSEA. The CDR3 length is 13 residues. CDR3 nucleotide sequence: TGCAGCGTTGGCGGGAGGGTTTCAGATACGCAGTATTTT. Amino acids: CSVGGRVSDTQYF.

The V gene is TRBV6-6, the J gene TRBJ1-1; D may be TRBD1 (5 bases). Looked up from germline, CDR1 is MNHNY and CDR2 is SVGAGI (reference sequence). The CDR3 has 15 residues. The V end was cut by 5 bases, the J end by 0 bases, with 13 bases between. CDR3 amino acids: CASSPGPLMNTEAFF. The CDR3 coding sequence is TGTGCCAGCAGTCCGGGGCCTCTTATGAACACTGAAGCTTTCTTT.

The chain employs TRBV6-6 and TRBJ2-3; perhaps TRBD1 as D (6 bases). This CDR3 region has 15 residues. Germline V CDR1 and CDR2: MNHNY, SVGAGI (reference sequence). V was pared by 6 bases and J by 6 bases, with 19 bases between. The CDR3 spells CASRFSRDNQDTQYF. CDR3 sequence (DNA): TGTGCCAGCAGATTTTCCCGGGACAACCAGGATACGCAGTATTTT.

The rearrangement uses TRBV12-3 or TRBV12-4 and TRBJ2-1; 8 bases match TRBD1. The V and J ends lost 6 bases and 6 bases, in that order; junction bases with no gene match: 10. There are 15 residues in the CDR3. The CDR3 loop is CASSSQGAGINEQFF. In nucleotides, the CDR3 is TGTGCCAGCAGCTCCCAGGGGGCGGGGATCAATGAGCAGTTCTTC.

This clonotype was observed once. V gene TRBV20-1 combines with J gene TRBJ2-3, with 13 bases fitting TRBD2. The V and J ends lost 6 bases and 5 bases, in that order; junction bases with no gene match: 8. Germline V lookup: CDR1 DFQATT, CDR2 SNEGSKA (reference sequence). This CDR3 has 15 amino acids. CDR3 region: CSARTSGSRRDTQYF. CDR3 nucleotides: TGCAGTGCCCGGACTAGCGGGAGTCGGCGAGATACGCAGTATTTT.

The chain recombines TRBV27 with TRBJ2-1, with D possibly matching TRBD2 (5 bases). Germline V CDR1 and CDR2: MNHEY, SMNVEV (reference sequence). Trimming pared 7 bases from V and 0 bases from J, leaving 13 bases between. CDR3 length: 15 residues. CDR3 in amino acids: CASNLATSSYNEQFF. CDR3 nucleotides: TGTGCCAGCAACCTAGCCACCAGCTCCTACAATGAGCAGTTCTTC.

This clonotype came up a few times. The V call is TRBV5-6, the J call TRBJ2-3; tentatively, D is TRBD1 (6 bases). CDR1 is SGHDT, CDR2 YYEEEE, per germline. The CDR3 spans 13 residues. Between the trimmed V and J ends, which lost 7 bases and 6 bases, there was a span of 15 bases. The CDR3 nucleotides read TGTGCCAGCGGACAGTGGGGATGGGATACGCAGTATTTT. This translates into CASGQWGWDTQYF.

This clonotype has a handful of counts. This chain links TRBV12-3 or TRBV12-4 with TRBJ1-2; 7 bases are shared with TRBD1. CDR3 length: 14 residues. Losses at the gene ends were 8 bases for V and 0 bases for J; bases not matched to a gene: 6. CDR3 residues: CASGRTGANYGYTF. The DNA of the CDR3 is TGTGCCAGCGGGAGGACAGGAGCTAACTATGGCTACACCTTC.

A word on this clonotype: One end of the junction does not line up with germline, which may come from a read error. The chain couples TRBV6-6 to TRBJ2-7, with D possibly being TRBD1 (6 bases). The CDR3 totals 13 residues. Germline CDR1 MNHNY, CDR2 SVGAGI (reference sequence). The CDR3 sequence: CVSSYRAPYEQYF. CDR3 DNA: TGTGTCAGCAGTTACAGGGCCCCCTACGAGCAGTACTTC.

The chain carries TRBV7-3 and TRBJ2-5; a weak D match, TRBD1 (6 bases). The ends were cut back, 0 bases at V and 4 bases at J, with 12 bases in the middle. CDR1 and CDR2 (germline): SGHTA, FQGTGA. The CDR3 covers 15 residues. CDR3 region: CASSLTSDRRETQYF. The CDR3 coding sequence is TGTGCCAGCAGCTTAACGTCAGACAGGCGAGAGACCCAGTACTTC.

This clonotype was counted a single time. The gene calls are TRBV20-1 and TRBJ2-1; D is ambiguous. From germline, CDR1 is DFQATT and CDR2 SNEGSKA (reference sequence). This CDR3 contains 12 residues. Trimming took off 5 bases at V and 1 base at J, with 6 bases between the two ends. The chain's CDR3 is CSAGKSYNEQFF. As DNA, the CDR3 is TGCAGTGCTGGGAAATCCTACAATGAGCAGTTCTTC.

The chain uses TRBV12-3 or TRBV12-4 and TRBJ1-5; 8 bases agree with TRBD1. The CDR3 length is 14 residues. Trimming cost V 6 bases and J 7 bases; bases outside gene matches: 8. The CDR3 nucleotides are TGTGCCAGCAGCCCTGACAGGGGACGCCAGCCCCAGCATTTT. It codes for CASSPDRGRQPQHF.

This chain uses TRBV6-1 with TRBJ2-3, with D possibly being TRBD1 or TRBD2 (5 bases each). Germline CDR1 reads MNHNS; CDR2 reads SASEGT. The CDR3 has 17 residues. Trimming took off 6 bases at V and 3 bases at J, with 22 bases between the two ends. CDR3 bases: TGTGCCAGCAGCCCCTCCCGGGACGCGTGGATGACAGATACGCAGTATTTT. It translates to CASSPSRDAWMTDTQYF.

This chain connects TRBV28 to TRBJ1-2; weak D call: TRBD1 (5 bases). Trimming cost V 5 bases and J 6 bases, with 19 bases left between them. Germline loops: CDR1 MDHEN, CDR2 SYDVKM. The CDR3 runs to 15 residues. CDR3 in amino acids: CASSPGKGLVNGYTF. Written as DNA, the CDR3 is TGTGCCAGCAGTCCTGGGAAGGGGTTAGTTAATGGCTACACCTTC.

This clonotype was counted a single time. This chain links TRBV29-1 with TRBJ2-3; 8 bases align to TRBD2. This CDR3 spans 14 amino acids. V was clipped by 3 bases and J by 4 bases; unmatched bases: 6. Germline lookup yields CDR1 SQVTM and CDR2 ANQGSEA. The CDR3 sequence: CSVDTGGGADTQYF. DNA of the CDR3: TGCAGCGTTGATACGGGAGGGGGGGCAGATACGCAGTATTTT.